Listed here are 25 T cell receptor beta chains from one sample, sequenced in a study of STAT3 mutations in large granular lymphocyte leukemia. Study-level findings and limits: In T-cell large granular lymphocyte leukemia, about half of patients showed multiple immunodominant subclonotypes.

The assay was immunoSEQ multiplex PCR, and TCRdb's table has in-frame clones only and misses some. The repertoire holds nearly 25,000 clones, around 93% seen once, with about 6.8% in the top ten. Antigens for these TCRs are unknown. Material: peripheral blood mononuclear cells. The receptors were sampled from a man aged 35-49 years with T-cell large granular lymphocyte leukemia. Some clones in this sample may be carry-over from other donors' samples.

The chain is built from TRBV7-9 and TRBJ2-3; D is undetermined. Between the trimmed V and J ends, which lost 6 bases and 6 bases, there was a span of 10 bases. In germline, CDR1 is SEHNR, CDR2 FQNEAQ (reference sequence). This CDR3 has 12 residues. The CDR3 nucleotides are TGTGCCAGCAGACCCTCTGGGGATACGCAGTATTTT. It is translated as CASRPSGDTQYF.

This chain links TRBV13 with TRBJ2-7; TRBD1 might be the D (5 bases). Per germline, CDR1 PRHDT and CDR2 FYEKMQ (reference sequence). The CDR3 covers 15 residues. V shed 4 bases and J shed 0 bases, with 13 bases lying between them. The CDR3 region has the DNA TGTGCCAGCAGCTCAGCTGGGGCCGTCTCCTACGAGCAGTACTTC. Protein product: CASSSAGAVSYEQYF. Filled out from reference TRBV13 and TRBJ2-7, the complete variable domain reads AAGVIQSPRHLIKEKRETATLKCYPIPRHDTVYWYQQGPGQDPQFLISFYEKMQSDKGSIPDRFSAQQFSDYHSELNMSSLELGDSALYFCASSSAGAVSYEQYFGPGTRLTVT.

The chain has TRBV27 and TRBJ2-7; no firm D call. The CDR3 is 15 amino acids. CDR1 and CDR2 from the germline V gene are MNHEY and SMNVEV (reference sequence). Trimming removed 2 bases at V and 0 bases at J, with 11 bases between. The CDR3 is CASSLRAPSSYEQYF. In DNA, the CDR3 is TGTGCCAGCAGTTTAAGGGCCCCGAGCTCCTACGAGCAGTACTTC.

The J gene is TRBJ2-3, the V gene TRBV9; 7 bases match TRBD2. The trim removed 4 bases at V and 1 base at J, leaving 9 bases unmatched. The CDR3 extends over 16 amino acids. CDR1 is SGDLS, CDR2 YYNGEE, per germline. The CDR3 bases are TGTGCCAGCAGCCCCAGTGGGGGGGAGGGCACAGATACGCAGTATTTT. Translation gives CASSPSGGEGTDTQYF.

In DNA form, the CDR3 reads TGTGCCAGCTCACCTACGACGGAAAACTATGGCTACACCTTC. Translation: CASSPTTENYGYTF. The rearrangement joins TRBV18 to TRBJ1-2; D call uncertain. The germline V and J ends were trimmed by 3 bases and 2 bases, with 10 bases remaining between them. This CDR3 is built from 14 residues. CDR1 and CDR2 from the germline V gene are KGHSH and LQKENI.

The genes are TRBV18 and TRBJ1-1; D is perhaps TRBD1 (6 bases). In germline, CDR1 is KGHSH, CDR2 LQKENI. V lost 0 bases, J lost 12 bases, and 14 bases lay in between. The CDR3 has 13 amino acids. The CDR3 bases are TGTGCCAGCTCACCACCAGGGGGTGGAGGGACTTTCTTT. It codes for CASSPPGGGGTFF. The full variable domain, completed using reference TRBV18 and TRBJ1-1, is NAGVMQNPRHLVRRRGQEARLRCSPMKGHSHVYWYRQLPEEGLKFMVYLQKENIIDESGMPKERFSAEFPKEGPSILRIQQVVRGDSAAYFCASSPPGGGGTFFGQGTRLTVV.

The chain recombines TRBV7-2 with TRBJ2-1, with D possibly matching TRBD1 (5 bases). The CDR3 is 16 residues long. V was pared by 3 bases and J by 1 base, with 13 bases between. Per germline, CDR1 SGHTA and CDR2 FQGNSA. The CDR3 is CASSLTVSRSYNEQFF. In DNA, the CDR3 is TGTGCCAGCAGCTTGACAGTCTCTAGGTCCTACAATGAGCAGTTCTTC.

V and J are TRBV27 and TRBJ1-1; D remains ambiguous. Trimming stripped 6 bases from V and 0 bases from J, with 8 bases between. This CDR3 has 13 residues. CDR1 is MNHEY, CDR2 SMNVEV, per germline (reference sequence). The CDR3 sequence: CASSRALNTEAFF. The CDR3, as DNA: TGTGCCAGCAGCCGCGCCCTGAACACTGAAGCTTTCTTT.

This clone was observed once. V and J are TRBV18 and TRBJ2-1; D uncertain. Germline V lookup: CDR1 KGHSH, CDR2 LQKENI. CDR3 length: 15 residues. The V end lost 5 bases, the J end lost 0 bases, and 11 bases lay between the germline ends. The CDR3 here is CASSFAEASYNEQFF. In DNA, the CDR3 is TGTGCCAGCTCATTTGCGGAAGCCTCCTACAATGAGCAGTTCTTC.

V gene TRBV6-5 combines with J gene TRBJ2-5; possible D gene TRBD2, 5 bases. This CDR3 spans 14 amino acids. The germline V and J ends were trimmed by 7 bases and 2 bases, with 14 bases remaining between them. Germline values: CDR1 MNHEY, CDR2 SVGAGI. The CDR3 protein is CASKQTRGQETQYF. In nucleotides, the CDR3 is TGTGCCAGCAAGCAAACCCGGGGACAAGAGACCCAGTACTTC.

This chain uses TRBV30 with TRBJ1-6, with D perhaps TRBD1 (6 bases). CDR3 length: 13 amino acids. Germline values: CDR1 GTSNPN, CDR2 SVGIG (reference sequence). The V gene lost 0 bases and the J gene lost 9 bases, with 9 bases spanning the gap. The DNA of the CDR3 is TGTGCCTGGAGTGTAGGCAGGGGTTCACCCCTCCACTTT. It yields the protein CAWSVGRGSPLHF. Using reference TRBV30 and TRBJ1-6 for the parts outside the CDR3, the full variable domain is SQTIHQWPATLVQPVGSPLSLECTVEGTSNPNLYWYRQAAGRGLQLLFYSVGIGQISSEVPQNLSASRPQDRQFILSSKKLLLSDSGFYLCAWSVGRGSPLHFGNGTRLTVT.

The chain has TRBV6-5 and TRBJ1-2, with 7 bases that match TRBD1. The V gene end was trimmed by 5 bases and the J gene end by 3 bases; junction bases not matched to a gene: 3. CDR3 length: 13 residues. Germline CDR1 and CDR2: MNHEY and SVGAGI. In DNA, the CDR3 is TGTGCCAGCAGTCCCGGGACAGACTATGGCTACACCTTC. This codes for CASSPGTDYGYTF.

V is TRBV6-5 and J is TRBJ1-1; no reliable D call. V dropped 6 bases and J dropped 5 bases, with 10 bases sitting between them. Germline V lookup: CDR1 MNHEY, CDR2 SVGAGI. The CDR3 is made up of 12 amino acids. CDR3 protein: CASSSPGTEAFF. CDR3 nucleotides: TGTGCCAGCAGCTCTCCGGGAACTGAAGCTTTCTTT.

This clone was observed once. This chain joins TRBV7-8 and TRBJ2-1, with D perhaps assigned TRBD1 or TRBD2 (5 bases each). V was shortened by 5 bases and J by 8 bases, with 16 bases between the two germline ends. Germline V gene sequence: CDR1 SGHVS, CDR2 FQNEAQ. The CDR3 is 14 amino acids. The CDR3 bases are TGTGCCAGCAGCCTTCGTCCGGTGGGGGATGAGCAGTTCTTC. It encodes CASSLRPVGDEQFF. The whole variable domain, filled in from reference TRBV7-8 and TRBJ2-1, reads GAGVSQSPRYKVAKRGQDVALRCDPISGHVSLFWYQQALGQGPEFLTYFQNEAQLDKSGLPSDRFFAERPEGSVSTLKIQRTQQEDSAVYLCASSLRPVGDEQFFGPGTRLTVL.

The chain joins TRBV29-1 to TRBJ2-2; no firm D call. This CDR3 contains 14 residues. The germline V and J ends were trimmed by 1 base and 2 bases, with 8 bases remaining between them. From germline, CDR1 is SQVTM and CDR2 ANQGSEA. The CDR3 region is CSVEVGTNTGELFF. CDR3 sequence (DNA): TGCAGCGTTGAAGTAGGAACCAACACCGGGGAGCTGTTTTTT.

V gene TRBV14 combines with J gene TRBJ1-1, with a tentative D call TRBD1 (5 bases). The V and J ends lost 1 base and 5 bases respectively, with 14 bases between them. This CDR3 contains 15 residues. The germline gives CDR1 SGHDN, CDR2 FVKESK. CDR3 DNA: TGTGCCAGCAGCCAAGGGAGGGGTTGGTCGACTGAAGCTTTCTTT. It codes for CASSQGRGWSTEAFF.

This chain uses TRBV5-4 with TRBJ2-7, with TRBD1 identical over 9 bases. The junction had 3 bases not matched to a gene; V was cut back by 2 bases and J by 3 bases. CDR3 size: 14 residues. CDR1 and CDR2 (germline): SGHNT, YYREEE (reference sequence). The CDR3 is CASSLQGAGYEQYF. CDR3 nucleotides: TGTGCCAGCAGCTTACAGGGGGCGGGCTACGAGCAGTACTTC. The full variable domain, rest sourced from reference TRBV5-4 and TRBJ2-7, is ETGVTQSPTHLIKTRGQQVTLRCSSQSGHNTVSWYQQALGQGPQFIFQYYREEENGRGNFPPRFSGLQFPNYSSELNVNALELDDSALYLCASSLQGAGYEQYFGPGTRLTVT.

The chain links TRBV4-1 to TRBJ2-5; D possibly corresponds to TRBD2 (6 bases). V was pared by 4 bases and J by 0 bases, with 15 bases between. CDR1 is MGHRA, CDR2 YSYEKL, per germline. The CDR3 spans 16 residues. DNA for the CDR3: TGCGCCAGCAGCCTAACCGGGACTCCGTACCAAGAGACCCAGTACTTC. Encoded protein: CASSLTGTPYQETQYF.

This chain joins TRBV11-2 and TRBJ2-1; 11 positions agree with TRBD2. The length of the CDR3 is 16 residues. Germline V gene lookup returns CDR1 SGHAT and CDR2 FQNNGV. V trimming: 4 bases; J trimming: 4 bases; junction bases outside the gene matches: 6. The CDR3 nucleotides are TGTGCCAGCAGCTCTTCTAGCGGGGGGACATACAATGAGCAGTTCTTC. This codes for CASSSSSGGTYNEQFF.

J is TRBJ1-4 and V is TRBV5-6, with D possibly being TRBD1 (5 bases). Trimming removed 6 bases at V and 7 bases at J, with 16 bases between. The germline gives CDR1 SGHDT, CDR2 YYEEEE. The CDR3 sequence is 14 residues long. The CDR3: CASTLEGEREKLFF. The CDR3 DNA follows: TGTGCCAGCACCCTCGAAGGGGAACGTGAAAAACTGTTTTTT.

This sequence joins TRBV28 and TRBJ1-2; TRBD1 is a possible D gene (5 bases). This CDR3 contains 17 residues. Trimming pared 4 bases from V and 2 bases from J, leaving 20 bases between. The germline V gene encodes CDR1 MDHEN and CDR2 SYDVKM. In DNA form, the CDR3 reads TGTGCCAGCAGTTCTCCTTCGGGGGGGGGAAAGAACTATGGCTACACCTTC. Translating gives CASSSPSGGGKNYGYTF.

The chain joins TRBV29-1 to TRBJ1-5, with TRBD1 matching over 9 bases. Germline V gene data show CDR1 as SQVTM and CDR2 as ANQGSEA. Trimming at V came to 6 bases and at J to 7 bases, leaving 4 bases not matched to a gene. This CDR3 has 12 amino acids. For the CDR3, the DNA is TGCAGCGTACAGGGGGCCGGACAGCCCCAGCATTTT. This codes for CSVQGAGQPQHF.

V usage is TRBV5-1 and J usage is TRBJ2-3; D not resolved. V was clipped by 5 bases and J by 0 bases, with 4 bases between them. In germline, CDR1 is SGHRS, CDR2 YFSETQ. The CDR3 is 12 residues long. This chain's CDR3 is CASRYSTDTQYF. The CDR3 DNA reads as TGCGCCAGCAGGTATAGCACAGATACGCAGTATTTT.

The V gene is TRBV18, the J gene TRBJ2-7; weak D call: TRBD2 (5 bases). The V end lost 2 bases, the J end lost 0 bases, and 14 bases lay between the germline ends. This CDR3 comprises 16 residues. Germline CDR1 and CDR2: KGHSH and LQKENI. CDR3 sequence: CASSPKVAGHSYEQYF. In nucleotides, the CDR3 is TGTGCCAGCTCACCAAAGGTCGCGGGCCACTCCTACGAGCAGTACTTC.

The genes are TRBV9 and TRBJ1-6; TRBD1 matches at 7 bases. J lost 9 bases, V lost 0 bases, and 3 bases had no gene match. The CDR3 covers 14 residues. CDR1 is SGDLS, CDR2 YYNGEE, per germline. The CDR3 DNA sequence: TGTGCCAGCAGCGTAGGACAGGGAGCTTCACCCCTCCACTTT. Translating it yields CASSVGQGASPLHF.